These 27 T cell receptor beta chains were all obtained from the same sample, sequenced in a study of blood T cells in healthy people across ages. PCR was performed a second time for about 7 to 12 cycles using a sample-barcoded 5' primer and a J-beta primer mix. TCRdb recomputed calls from the 5' RACE reads with MiXCR, one row per CDR3 protein. The sample yields around 780,000 distinct CDR3 sequences, roughly three fifths seen once. The sequencing input was blood. Source of these receptors: a man aged 35-49 years in good health.

The rearrangement links TRBV28 to TRBJ2-5; TRBD1 matches 10 bases. Germline V gene data show CDR1 as MDHEN and CDR2 as SYDVKM. The CDR3 runs 15 residues. The junction had 4 bases not matched to a gene; V was cut back by 4 bases and J by 2 bases. Here the CDR3 reads CASSWTGGNQETQYF. The CDR3 coding sequence is TGTGCCAGCAGTTGGACAGGGGGTAATCAAGAGACCCAGTACTTC. The full variable domain, rest sourced from reference TRBV28 and TRBJ2-5, is DVKVTQSSRYLVKRTGEKVFLECVQDMDHENMFWYRQDPGLGLRLIYFSYDVKMKEKGDIPEGYSVSREKKERFSLILESASTNQTSMYLCASSWTGGNQETQYFGPGTRLLVL.

The chain joins TRBV2 to TRBJ1-5, with 9 positions matching TRBD1. CDR1 is SNHLY, CDR2 FYNNEI, per germline. The ends lost 3 bases at V and 6 bases at J; junction bases unmatched: 6. This CDR3 contains 15 residues. CDR3 sequence reads: CASSDGTGRSQPQHF. CDR3 coding DNA: TGTGCCAGCAGTGACGGGACAGGGAGGTCTCAGCCCCAGCATTTT.

The rearrangement uses TRBV7-3 and TRBJ2-3; tentative D call: TRBD2 (6 bases). V lost 5 bases to trimming and J lost 0 bases, with 21 bases between them. The CDR3 extends over 18 amino acids. From germline, CDR1 is SGHTA and CDR2 FQGTGA. The CDR3 is CASSPPGGRRGSTDTQYF. For the CDR3, the DNA is TGTGCCAGCAGCCCACCCGGGGGACGTCGGGGGAGCACAGATACGCAGTATTTT.

This clonotype came up once. J is TRBJ2-3 and V is TRBV4-3, with 9 positions matching TRBD2. Germline CDR1 and CDR2: LGHNA and YSLEER. With 0 bases clipped from V and 4 bases from J, the junction kept 5 bases outside the gene matches. The CDR3 is made up of 16 amino acids. This CDR3 reads CASSQEGGRGADTQYF. The CDR3 region has the DNA TGCGCCAGCAGCCAAGAAGGCGGGAGGGGCGCAGATACGCAGTATTTT.

The chain recombines TRBV6-5 with TRBJ1-1, with D unresolved. CDR3 length: 14 residues. Between the trimmed V and J ends, which lost 6 bases and 7 bases, there was a span of 18 bases. Germline values: CDR1 MNHEY, CDR2 SVGAGI. The CDR3 sequence: CASRSPGEAGEAFF. CDR3 DNA sequence: TGTGCCAGCAGGTCCCCCGGGGAAGCAGGTGAAGCTTTCTTT.

This clonotype was found a few times. The CDR3 spells CSAREGASSADTQYF. CDR3 bases: TGCAGCGCCCGGGAGGGGGCCTCGTCAGCAGATACGCAGTATTTT. This chain connects TRBV29-1 to TRBJ2-3; a weak D match, TRBD2 (8 bases). The germline gives CDR1 SQVTM, CDR2 ANQGSEA. This CDR3 is 15 amino acids long. V lost 7 bases and J lost 4, with 21 bases in between.

The chain recombines TRBV27 with TRBJ2-7, with 7 bases lining up with TRBD2. Losses at the gene ends were 5 bases for V and 6 bases for J; bases not matched to a gene: 7. The germline V gene encodes CDR1 MNHEY and CDR2 SMNVEV (reference sequence). The CDR3 loop spans 13 amino acids. The CDR3 DNA follows: TGTGCCAGCAGTGTAACGGCGGGGGTCGAGCAGTACTTC. Amino acid sequence: CASSVTAGVEQYF.

V is TRBV7-2 and J is TRBJ2-1, with no clear D. The V end was cut by 2 bases, the J end by 0 bases, with 5 bases between. This CDR3 is 14 amino acids long. Germline V gives CDR1 SGHTA, CDR2 FQGNSA. CDR3 coding DNA: TGTGCCAGCAGCTTATATAGCTCCTACAATGAGCAGTTCTTC. Protein: CASSLYSSYNEQFF.

V gene TRBV6-5 combines with J gene TRBJ1-5; TRBD1 agrees at 12 bases. Losses at the gene ends were 5 bases for V and 6 bases for J; bases not matched to a gene: 2. Germline lookup yields CDR1 MNHEY and CDR2 SVGAGI. CDR3 length equals 14 residues. The CDR3 nucleotides read TGTGCCAGCAGTACGGGACAGGGGGCTCAGCCCCAGCATTTT. Its translation: CASSTGQGAQPQHF.

This rearrangement joins TRBV6-1 to TRBJ1-2, with TRBD1 identical over 10 bases. The CDR3 covers 17 residues. After removal of 6 bases from V and 4 bases from J, the junction contained 14 bases not matched to a gene. Germline CDR1 and CDR2: MNHNS and SASEGT. This CDR3 is CASRSNRGQGKAYGYTF. As DNA, the CDR3 is TGTGCCAGCAGGAGTAACCGGGGACAGGGGAAGGCCTATGGCTACACCTTC.

As regards this clonotype: No DNA is shown, since the ends of the CDR3 on it are uncertain; the CDR3 is the one TCRdb lists. The rearrangement uses TRBV27 and TRBJ2-4; whether TRBD1, the table's D call, matches the DNA was not checked. Germline lookup yields CDR1 MNHEY and CDR2 SMNVEV (reference sequence). The CDR3 is 16 residues long, ends included. This CDR3 is CASQLAFGAAQETQYF.

This clonotype appeared once. CDR3 sequence (DNA): TGTGCCAGCAAAGCTGAATTAGGGGGGACCTGGCACAATGAGCAGTTCTTC. Protein sequence: CASKAELGGTWHNEQFF. The J gene is TRBJ2-1, the V gene TRBV25-1; D tentatively reads TRBD1 or TRBD2 (6 bases each). The CDR3 totals 17 residues. V lost 7 bases and J 5 bases, leaving 24 bases between the germline ends. Germline CDR1 is MGHDK and CDR2 is SYGVNS. Variable domain in full (rest from reference TRBV25-1 and TRBJ2-1): EADIYQTPRYLVIGTGKKITLECSQTMGHDKMYWYQQDPGMELHLIHYSYGVNSTEKGDLSSESTVSRIRTEHFPLTLESARPSHTSQYLCASKAELGGTWHNEQFFGPGTRLTVL.

This sequence joins TRBV2 and TRBJ2-7; TRBD2 matches 10 bases. V trimming: 3 bases; J trimming: 0 bases; junction bases outside the gene matches: 2. The CDR3 length is 15 residues. Germline V lookup: CDR1 SNHLY, CDR2 FYNNEI. CDR3 protein: CASSDGLAVSYEQYF. In DNA form, the CDR3 reads TGTGCCAGCAGTGACGGACTAGCGGTCTCCTACGAGCAGTACTTC.

In its sample, this clonotype was seen a few times. The chain joins TRBV28 to TRBJ1-6; tentatively, D is TRBD1 (5 bases). This CDR3 is 16 amino acids long. V lost 5 bases to trimming and J lost 6 bases, with 17 bases between them. Germline values: CDR1 MDHEN, CDR2 SYDVKM. CDR3: CASSPTSGTSNSPLHF. The CDR3 bases are TGTGCCAGCAGTCCTACGTCCGGGACCTCTAATTCACCCCTCCACTTT.

V gene TRBV6-5 combines with J gene TRBJ2-4; TRBD1 agrees at 10 bases. Germline CDR1 MNHEY, CDR2 SVGAGI. There are 15 residues in the CDR3. V shed 6 bases and J 1 base; nucleotides not matched to a gene: 3. CDR3 sequence: CASRPDRGAKNIQYF. In DNA, the CDR3 is TGTGCCAGCAGACCGGACAGGGGGGCCAAAAACATTCAGTACTTC.

A few counts support this clonotype. V usage is TRBV20-1 and J usage is TRBJ1-2; D uncertain. Between the trimmed V and J ends, which lost 7 bases and 2 bases, there was a span of 8 bases. The CDR3 sequence is 11 residues long. Germline lookup yields CDR1 DFQATT and CDR2 SNEGSKA (reference sequence). The CDR3: CSGVRNYGYTF. The DNA for the CDR3 is TGCAGTGGAGTCAGAAACTATGGCTACACCTTC.

The chain links TRBV4-1 to TRBJ2-1, with a tentative D call TRBD1 (6 bases). The CDR3 has 15 amino acids. Germline CDR1 is MGHRA and CDR2 is YSYEKL. V was cut by 3 bases and J by 4 bases, with 13 bases left in between. The CDR3 reads CASSQADSRYNEQFF. The CDR3, as DNA: TGCGCCAGCAGCCAGGCGGACAGTAGGTACAATGAGCAGTTCTTC.

V gene TRBV3-1 combines with J gene TRBJ2-1; 13 nucleotides match TRBD2. Germline loops: CDR1 LGHDT, CDR2 YNNKEL (reference sequence). V dropped 2 bases and J dropped 8; count of bases not matched to a gene: 3. The CDR3 consists of 15 residues. The CDR3 DNA sequence: TGTGCCAGCAGCCAAAGAGGACTAGCGGGAGATGAGCAGTTCTTC. Protein sequence: CASSQRGLAGDEQFF.

The rearrangement uses TRBV20-1 and TRBJ2-7; 10 bases are shared with TRBD2. The germline V gene has CDR1 DFQATT and CDR2 SNEGSKA (reference sequence). V was pared by 6 bases and J by 5 bases, with 10 bases of the junction left unmatched. The CDR3 consists of 14 residues. CDR3 bases: TGCAGTGCGCAAACTAGCGGGATCTTCAACGAGCAGTACTTC. Translation: CSAQTSGIFNEQYF.

The CDR3 protein is CASSTFAWTARGTTEAFF. CDR3 nucleotide sequence: TGTGCCAGCAGTACCTTCGCGTGGACAGCTCGGGGCACCACTGAAGCTTTCTTT. The genes are TRBV28 and TRBJ1-1, with D possibly matching TRBD1 (6 bases). The CDR3 totals 18 residues. Germline CDR1 and CDR2: MDHEN and SYDVKM. V lost 5 bases, J lost 4 bases, and 26 bases lay in between.

This clonotype has ten or more counts. The chain has TRBV7-9 and TRBJ2-7, with a weak D call TRBD2 (6 bases). V was clipped by 6 bases and J by 2 bases, with 20 bases between them. The CDR3 has 16 residues. The germline CDR1 and CDR2 sequences are SEHNR and FQNEAQ (reference sequence). The CDR3 DNA follows: TGTGCCAGCAGTTCTCGTGCCGGGACTGGGCCCTACGAGCAGTACTTC. It codes for CASSSRAGTGPYEQYF.

This clonotype turned up a few times. The chain links TRBV7-2 to TRBJ2-5; TRBD2 aligns across 8 bases. CDR1 and CDR2 (germline): SGHTA, FQGNSA. The CDR3 runs 17 residues. V trimming: 2 bases; J trimming: 5 bases; junction bases outside the gene matches: 13. The CDR3 sequence: CASSLILLAAQGETQYF. CDR3 nucleotide sequence: TGTGCCAGCAGCTTAATTCTACTAGCGGCTCAAGGGGAGACCCAGTACTTC. Using reference TRBV7-2 and TRBJ2-5 for the parts outside the CDR3, the full variable domain is GAGVSQSPSNKVTEKGKDVELRCDPISGHTALYWYRQSLGQGLEFLIYFQGNSAPDKSGLPSDRFSAERTGGSVSTLTIQRTQQEDSAVYLCASSLILLAAQGETQYFGPGTRLLVL.

The gene calls are TRBV5-1 and TRBJ2-1; 12 bases match TRBD2. The CDR3 contains 17 residues. V lost 0 bases and J lost 4; bases outside the gene matches: 5. Germline V gene sequence: CDR1 SGHRS, CDR2 YFSETQ. The CDR3 coding sequence is TGCGCCAGCAGCTTGGTCGCTAGCGGGGGGGTTTACAATGAGCAGTTCTTC. This codes for CASSLVASGGVYNEQFF.

The chain couples TRBV2 to TRBJ2-7; possible D gene TRBD2, 5 bases. The germline gives CDR1 SNHLY, CDR2 FYNNEI. The V end was cut by 6 bases, the J end by 3 bases, with 12 bases between. The CDR3 contains 13 residues. CDR3 in DNA: TGTGCCAGCAGCCGGGGTCCCATCTACGAGCAGTACTTC. Protein sequence: CASSRGPIYEQYF. Drawing the rest from reference TRBV2 and TRBJ2-7, the complete variable domain is EPEVTQTPSHQVTQMGQEVILRCVPISNHLYFYWYRQILGQKVEFLVSFYNNEISEKSEIFDDQFSVERPDGSNFTLKIRSTKLEDSAMYFCASSRGPIYEQYFGPGTRLTVT.

This clonotype was seen more than once but under ten times. V gene TRBV3-1 combines with J gene TRBJ2-4; the match to TRBD1 covers 8 bases. The germline CDR1 and CDR2 sequences are LGHDT and YNNKEL (reference sequence). CDR3 size: 15 residues. V was clipped by 1 base and J by 6 bases; unmatched bases: 5. The CDR3 coding sequence is TGTGCCAGCAGCCAAGGTCCCGGACAGGGAAACATTCAGTACTTC. Translating it yields CASSQGPGQGNIQYF.

The genes are TRBV29-1 and TRBJ2-3; 9 bases are a match to TRBD2. Trimming at V came to 5 bases and at J to 2 bases, leaving 5 bases not matched to a gene. CDR3 length equals 14 residues. Germline CDR1 reads SQVTM; CDR2 reads ANQGSEA. In DNA, the CDR3 is TGCAGCGTTAGCGGGAGGTCACCCACAGATACGCAGTATTTT. It is translated as CSVSGRSPTDTQYF.

V and J are TRBV19 and TRBJ1-1; no firm D call. CDR1 is LNHDA, CDR2 SQIVND, per germline (reference sequence). There are 11 residues in the CDR3. V lost 11 bases to trimming and J lost 7 bases, with 14 bases between them. The CDR3 region is CAVGSGNEAFF. CDR3 coding DNA: TGTGCCGTGGGATCGGGGAATGAAGCTTTCTTT.